These 20 T cell receptor beta chains were all obtained from the same sample, sequenced in a study of CD8+CD57+ T cells in acquired aplastic anemia. For CDR3 and TCR beta VDJ profiling, genomic DNA was the template used. TCRdb processed the reads anew with MiXCR; each CDR3 protein has one entry. The top ten hold 2% to 3% of the sample, which has about 130,000 distinct CDR3 sequences, 48% seen once. Sequencing input: sorted CD4+, CD8+, or CD8+CD57+ T cells (not recorded which) from PBMCs. These receptors came from a human donor in good health, serving as a control.

This chain links TRBV9 with TRBJ1-6; 7 bases agree with TRBD1. The CDR3 loop spans 14 amino acids. Germline CDR1 and CDR2: SGDLS and YYNGEE. J was trimmed by 9 bases and V by 7 bases; bases with no gene match: 10. The CDR3 here is CASGGQVSPSPLHF. The CDR3, as DNA: TGTGCCAGCGGCGGACAGGTCTCCCCTTCACCCCTCCACTTT.

This clonotype was found a few times. A much bigger clone sits one base away, suggesting this may be a read error. The chain combines TRBV7-9 with TRBJ2-2, with D possibly being TRBD1 (5 bases). V gave up 5 bases and J gave up 4 bases, with 11 bases separating them. The germline gives CDR1 SEHNR, CDR2 FQNEAQ (reference sequence). This CDR3 is 14 amino acids long. The DNA for the CDR3 is TGTGCCAGCAGCCGACAGCCGAGCACCGGGGAGCTGTTTTTT. Encoded protein: CASSRQPSTGELFF.

This clonotype was observed many times. The chain carries TRBV11-3 and TRBJ2-3; D is unresolved. CDR1 is SGHNT, CDR2 YENEEA, per germline. V was cut by 7 bases and J by 1 base, with 6 bases left in between. The length of the CDR3 is 12 residues. The CDR3 is CASNPGTDTQYF. The CDR3 bases are TGTGCCAGCAACCCAGGCACAGATACGCAGTATTTT.

Many counts were recorded for this clonotype. The chain recombines TRBV15 with TRBJ1-6; TRBD1 is a possible D gene (6 bases). CDR3 length equals 18 residues. Trimming cost V 5 bases and J 3 bases, with 20 bases left between them. CDR1 and CDR2 from the germline V gene are LNHNV and YYDKDF (reference sequence). This CDR3 reads CATSPPPGQPYYNSPLHF. CDR3 sequence (DNA): TGTGCCACCAGCCCTCCTCCAGGACAGCCTTACTATAATTCACCCCTCCACTTT.

This clonotype came up many times. The chain recombines TRBV10-3 with TRBJ2-7; 7 nucleotides align to TRBD2. There are 18 residues in the CDR3. V lost 3 bases to trimming and J lost 0 bases; unmatched junction nucleotides: 14. Per the germline V gene, CDR1 is ENHRY and CDR2 is SYGVKD. CDR3 nucleotide sequence: TGTGCCATCAGTGAAAGAGATCCCACGGGGGAGGGCTCCTACGAGCAGTACTTC. It encodes CAISERDPTGEGSYEQYF.

This clonotype occurred many times. The chain joins TRBV5-1 to TRBJ1-2; 7 nucleotides align to TRBD1. J gave up 3 bases and V 7 bases, and 12 bases lay outside the gene matches. The CDR3 contains 15 residues. Germline V gene data show CDR1 as SGHRS and CDR2 as YFSETQ. CDR3 sequence: CASALKGAGHYGYTF. CDR3 in DNA: TGCGCCAGCGCATTAAAGGGGGCAGGACACTATGGCTACACCTTC. Drawing the rest from reference TRBV5-1 and TRBJ1-2, the complete variable domain is KAGVTQTPRYLIKTRGQQVTLSCSPISGHRSVSWYQQTPGQGLQFLFEYFSETQRNKGNFPGRFSGRQFSNSRSEMNVSTLELGDSALYLCASALKGAGHYGYTFGSGTRLTVV.

This rearrangement joins TRBV9 to TRBJ2-1; D not certain. Germline V gene sequence: CDR1 SGDLS, CDR2 YYNGEE. Trimming shortened V by 0 bases and J by 9 bases, and 4 bases separated the two germline ends. The CDR3 is made up of 11 amino acids. The CDR3 loop reads CASSVGSEQFF. As DNA, the CDR3 is TGTGCCAGCAGCGTAGGTAGTGAGCAGTTCTTC.

The rearrangement joins TRBV20-1 to TRBJ2-7; TRBD2 matches 9 bases. The CDR3 runs to 15 residues. The V and J ends lost 6 bases and 0 bases, in that order; junction bases with no gene match: 9. Germline CDR1 DFQATT, CDR2 SNEGSKA (reference sequence). CDR3 protein: CSAEIAGASSYEQYF. In DNA, the CDR3 is TGCAGTGCCGAGATAGCGGGGGCGAGCTCCTACGAGCAGTACTTC.

Regarding this clonotype: Just one base apart from a much larger clone, this may be a read error. This chain connects TRBV3-1 to TRBJ1-1; D is uncertain. The length of the CDR3 is 17 residues. Germline V gene data show CDR1 as LGHDT and CDR2 as YNNKEL (reference sequence). CDR3 in amino acids: CAGSQLGRRIMNTEAFF. In nucleotides, the CDR3 is TGTGCCGGCAGCCAACTCGGACGGCGAATCATGAACACTGAAGCTTTCTTT.

The rearrangement links TRBV5-1 to TRBJ1-2, with D hard to call. CDR3 length: 14 amino acids. Trimming shortened V by 2 bases and J by 2 bases, and 10 bases separated the two germline ends. CDR1 and CDR2 from the germline V gene are SGHRS and YFSETQ. The CDR3 protein is CASSFREANYGYTF. CDR3 coding DNA: TGCGCCAGCAGCTTTCGGGAGGCCAACTATGGCTACACCTTC.

This rearrangement joins TRBV25-1 to TRBJ1-5; possibly TRBD1 for D (6 bases). The length of the CDR3 is 15 residues. Germline CDR1 reads MGHDK; CDR2 reads SYGVNS. V shed 5 bases and J shed 3 bases, with 14 bases lying between them. As DNA, the CDR3 is TGTGCCAGCAGTTTGGGCGGGGGGGCCAATCAGCCCCAGCATTTT. The encoded protein is CASSLGGGANQPQHF.

This clonotype was observed many times. The J gene is TRBJ1-2, the V gene TRBV14; no firm D call. In germline, CDR1 is SGHDN, CDR2 FVKESK. Trimming took 2 bases from V and 1 from J, leaving 5 bases between them. The CDR3 extends over 13 amino acids. CDR3 DNA: TGTGCCAGCAGCCAATACATTAACTATGGCTACACCTTC. Protein product: CASSQYINYGYTF.

The V and J genes are TRBV19 and TRBJ1-5; D gene uncertain. Germline V gene data show CDR1 as LNHDA and CDR2 as SQIVND (reference sequence). The CDR3 runs to 12 residues. V lost 0 bases to trimming and J lost 6 bases, with 3 bases between them. CDR3: CASSIDLQPQHF. The CDR3 DNA follows: TGTGCCAGTAGTATAGATCTTCAGCCCCAGCATTTT. The full variable domain, in which reference TRBV19 and TRBJ1-5 provide the parts outside the CDR3, is DGGITQSPKYLFRKEGQNVTLSCEQNLNHDAMYWYRQDPGQGLRLIYYSQIVNDFQKGDIAEGYSVSREKKESFPLTVTSAQKNPTAFYLCASSIDLQPQHFGDGTRLSIL.

This chain joins TRBV20-1 and TRBJ2-1; a possible D gene is TRBD1 (6 bases). From germline, CDR1 is DFQATT and CDR2 SNEGSKA (reference sequence). Trimming took 3 bases from V and 6 from J, leaving 9 bases between them. CDR3 size: 12 residues. Here the CDR3 reads CSARTGSNEQFF. DNA of the CDR3: TGCAGTGCTAGGACAGGTTCCAATGAGCAGTTCTTC.

In its sample, this clonotype was seen many times. This chain links TRBV7-8 with TRBJ2-7; D remains ambiguous. From germline, CDR1 is SGHVS and CDR2 FQNEAQ. V was pared by 4 bases and J by 6 bases, with 22 bases between. The CDR3 contains 16 residues. The CDR3 reads CASSSMAPDRKVEQYF. Written as DNA, the CDR3 is TGTGCCAGCAGCTCCATGGCCCCCGATCGAAAAGTCGAGCAGTACTTC.

V gene TRBV7-3 combines with J gene TRBJ2-5; no definite D call. The V gene lost 5 bases and the J gene lost 2 bases, with 18 bases spanning the gap. Looked up from germline, CDR1 is SGHTA and CDR2 is FQGTGA. The CDR3 has 16 amino acids. The CDR3 coding sequence is TGTGCCAGCAGCAAAACCCGCGGACGGTTACAAGAGACCCAGTACTTC. It encodes CASSKTRGRLQETQYF. Combining the CDR3 with reference TRBV7-3 and TRBJ2-5 gives the whole variable domain GAGVSQTPSNKVTEKGKYVELRCDPISGHTALYWYRQSLGQGPEFLIYFQGTGAADDSGLPNDRFFAVRPEGSVSTLKIQRTERGDSAVYLCASSKTRGRLQETQYFGPGTRLLVL.

This clonotype was seen many times. This chain connects TRBV6-1 to TRBJ2-7; no reliable D call. This CDR3 spans 13 amino acids. The germline V and J ends were trimmed by 1 base and 4 bases, with 8 bases remaining between them. The germline V gene has CDR1 MNHNS and CDR2 SASEGT. This chain's CDR3 is CASSEGVAYEQYF. The CDR3 DNA is TGTGCCAGCAGTGAAGGAGTAGCTTACGAGCAGTACTTC.

This clonotype was picked up many times. The chain is built from TRBV11-1 and TRBJ2-7; 7 nucleotides align to TRBD1. CDR1 and CDR2 (germline): SGHAT, FQDESV (reference sequence). V lost 7 bases and J lost 4; bases outside the gene matches: 16. This CDR3 is built from 16 residues. The CDR3 sequence is CASTRSRDSRSYEQYF. The CDR3 nucleotides read TGTGCCAGCACCCGATCCCGGGACAGCCGATCTTACGAGCAGTACTTC.

In this sample, this clonotype turned up a few times. The chain is built from TRBV7-9 and TRBJ1-6; no reliable D call. Germline loops: CDR1 SEHNR, CDR2 FQNEAQ (reference sequence). The V gene lost 5 bases and the J gene lost 7 bases, with 6 bases spanning the gap. The CDR3 has 12 residues. CDR3 protein: CASSVGNSPLHF. CDR3 DNA: TGTGCCAGCAGCGTAGGGAATTCACCCCTCCACTTT.

The gene calls are TRBV2 and TRBJ1-6; no clear D. V lost 6 bases and J lost 9, with 12 bases in between. CDR3 length: 13 amino acids. The V gene's germline CDR1 is SNHLY and CDR2 FYNNEI. The CDR3 loop reads CASSRRIPSPLHF. CDR3 DNA: TGTGCCAGCAGCCGTAGAATACCTTCACCCCTCCACTTT.